This TCR beta chain appears in the sequencing data of a study of cytomegalovirus exposure and HLA in healthy donors. The PCR made use of 60 Vbeta and 13 Jbeta primers. Method: immunoSEQ multiplex PCR; TCRdb's copy keeps in-frame clones and lacks some. The repertoire holds 90,000 to 120,000 clones, about 70% seen once, with roughly 2.6% in the top ten. Germline CDR1 is SGHDT and CDR2 is YYEEEE. V was trimmed by 4 bases and J by 5 bases, leaving 21 bases between them. The CDR3 runs 16 residues. The receptor comes from a man between 45 and 60 years old in good health and CMV-seropositive. The genes are TRBV5-6 and TRBJ1-2, with a tentative D call TRBD1 (6 bases). The sample taken for sequencing was PBMCs. In DNA, the CDR3 is TGTGCCAGCAGCCCCGACGGCAGGGGTAACATTTATGGCTACACCTTC. This encodes CASSPDGRGNIYGYTF.